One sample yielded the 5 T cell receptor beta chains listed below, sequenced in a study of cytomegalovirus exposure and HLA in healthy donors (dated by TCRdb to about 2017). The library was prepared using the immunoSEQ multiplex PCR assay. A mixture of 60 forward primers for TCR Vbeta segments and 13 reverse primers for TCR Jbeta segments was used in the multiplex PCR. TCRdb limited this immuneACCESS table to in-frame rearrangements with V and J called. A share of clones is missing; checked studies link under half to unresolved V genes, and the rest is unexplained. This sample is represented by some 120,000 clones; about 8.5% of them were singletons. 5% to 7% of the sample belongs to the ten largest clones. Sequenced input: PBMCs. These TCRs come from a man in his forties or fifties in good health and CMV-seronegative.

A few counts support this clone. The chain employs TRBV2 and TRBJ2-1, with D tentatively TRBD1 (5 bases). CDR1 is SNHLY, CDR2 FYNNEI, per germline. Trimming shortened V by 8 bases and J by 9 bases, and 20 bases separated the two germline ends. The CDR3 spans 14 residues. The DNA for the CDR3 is TGTGCCAGCTTTACGCCTCAGGGAAGTGGTGAGCAGTTCTTC. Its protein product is CASFTPQGSGEQFF.

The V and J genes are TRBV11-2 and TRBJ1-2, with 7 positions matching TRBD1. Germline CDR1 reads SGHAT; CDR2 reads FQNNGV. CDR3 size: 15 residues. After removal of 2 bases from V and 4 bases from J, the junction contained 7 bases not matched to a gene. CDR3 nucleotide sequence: TGTGCCAGCAGCTTACTCACAGGGGCATTCTATGGCTACACCTTC. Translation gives CASSLLTGAFYGYTF.

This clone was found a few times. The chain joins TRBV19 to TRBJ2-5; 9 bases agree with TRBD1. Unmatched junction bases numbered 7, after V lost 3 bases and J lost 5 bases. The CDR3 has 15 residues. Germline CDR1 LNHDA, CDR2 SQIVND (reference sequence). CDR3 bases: TGTGCCAGTAGTATCCCGGGGACAGGGAAGGAGACCCAGTACTTC. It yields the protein CASSIPGTGKETQYF.

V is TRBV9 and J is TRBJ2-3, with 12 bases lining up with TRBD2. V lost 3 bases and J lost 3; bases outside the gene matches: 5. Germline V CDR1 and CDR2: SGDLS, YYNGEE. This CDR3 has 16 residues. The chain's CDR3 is CASSAGLAGWTDTQYF. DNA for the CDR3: TGTGCCAGCAGCGCAGGACTAGCGGGGTGGACAGATACGCAGTATTTT.

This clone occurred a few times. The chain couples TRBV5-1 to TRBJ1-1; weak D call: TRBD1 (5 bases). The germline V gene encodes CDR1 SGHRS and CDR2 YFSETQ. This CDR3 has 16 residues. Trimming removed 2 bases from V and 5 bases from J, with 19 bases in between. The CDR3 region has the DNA TGCGCCAGCAGCTTTACGGGGGGTTATAGTCGGACTGAAGCTTTCTTT. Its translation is CASSFTGGYSRTEAFF.